One sample yielded the 26 T cell receptor beta chains listed below, sequenced in a study of metastatic and nonmetastatic thyroid tumors. TCRdb reanalyzed the PCR reads with MiXCR. The sample gives around 20,000 clones, roughly 23% of which show up once; just over 8% is in the top ten. Every patient underwent thyroid surgery untreated. The sample was adjacent normal tissue. All receptors come from a female donor with papillary thyroid cancer or a benign thyroid nodule (not recorded which). Some clones in this sample may be carry-over from other donors' samples.

In its sample, this clone was seen many times. This rearrangement joins TRBV19 to TRBJ1-4, with 9 bases matching TRBD1. Germline V gene sequence: CDR1 LNHDA, CDR2 SQIVND (reference sequence). This CDR3 spans 16 amino acids. V gave up 4 bases and J gave up 3 bases; unmatched junction bases: 6. For the CDR3, the DNA is TGTGCCAGTAGTACCCGGACAGGGGTGGCTAATGAAAAACTGTTTTTT. Amino acids: CASSTRTGVANEKLFF.

The chain combines TRBV20-1 with TRBJ1-1; no clear D. Germline V gene data show CDR1 as DFQATT and CDR2 as SNEGSKA (reference sequence). This CDR3 is built from 14 residues. V lost 0 bases and J lost 5, with 13 bases in between. The CDR3 is CSARDARKGTEAFF. The CDR3 nucleotides are TGCAGTGCTAGAGATGCCAGGAAAGGGACTGAAGCTTTCTTT.

This clone was counted at least ten times. The chain is built from TRBV30 and TRBJ1-3; 7 bases are shared with TRBD1. Germline CDR1 is GTSNPN and CDR2 is SVGIG (reference sequence). CDR3 size: 14 residues. V lost 4 bases and J lost 2; bases outside the gene matches: 5. The CDR3 spells CAWNDQGAGNTIYF. CDR3 nucleotide sequence: TGTGCCTGGAATGACCAGGGGGCTGGAAACACCATATATTTT.

This clone is deemed medium-sized. The V gene is TRBV20-1, the J gene TRBJ2-7, with 7 bases matching TRBD2. V lost 7 bases to trimming and J lost 0 bases; unmatched junction nucleotides: 9. CDR1 DFQATT and CDR2 SNEGSKA come from the germline V gene (reference sequence). This CDR3 region has 14 residues. The CDR3 region is CSVTDGEGSYEQYF. CDR3 bases: TGCAGTGTCACGGACGGGGAGGGCTCCTACGAGCAGTACTTC.

In this sample, this clone turned up many times. V gene TRBV6-1 combines with J gene TRBJ2-7; D perhaps matches TRBD2 (5 bases). V gave up 2 bases and J gave up 6 bases, with 17 bases separating them. The germline V gene has CDR1 MNHNS and CDR2 SASEGT. CDR3 length: 15 residues. The CDR3 DNA reads as TGTGCCAGCAGTGAACGGGATCCTAGAGGCCCCGAGCAGTACTTC. Translated, it gives CASSERDPRGPEQYF.

As regards this clone: A junction end diverges from the germline sequence, so it may reflect a read error. Other DNA sequences in this specimen translate into the identical CDR3. The V gene is TRBV19, the J gene TRBJ1-3, with unresolved D. Looked up from germline, CDR1 is LNHDA and CDR2 is SQIVND (reference sequence). This CDR3 has 11 residues. The CDR3 here is CASSSGNTIYF. DNA for the CDR3: TGTGCCAGTAGCTCAGGAAACACAATATATTTT. The complete variable domain, with remaining parts taken from reference TRBV19 and TRBJ1-3, reads DGGITQSPKYLFRKEGQNVTLSCEQNLNHDAMYWYRQDPGQGLRLIYYSQIVNDFQKGDIAEGYSVSREKKESFPLTVTSAQKNPTAFYLCASSSGNTIYFGEGSWLTVV.

This clone was recorded a few times. J is TRBJ1-3 and V is TRBV20-1, with unresolved D. The ends were cut back, 6 bases at V and 0 bases at J, with 15 bases in the middle. The germline gives CDR1 DFQATT, CDR2 SNEGSKA (reference sequence). This CDR3 has 15 amino acids. The CDR3 DNA is TGCAGTGCCGGGGAGGGAAGCAGCTCTGGAAACACCATATATTTT. It translates to CSAGEGSSSGNTIYF.

This clone appeared a few times. The rearrangement uses TRBV12-3 or TRBV12-4 and TRBJ2-7; 7 bases match TRBD1. The CDR3 totals 16 residues. The J segment lost 2 bases and the V segment lost 6 bases, leaving 13 bases of the junction unmatched. DNA of the CDR3: TGTGCCAGCAGCCACCTAATGTCAGGGACAGCCTACGAGCAGTACTTC. It codes for CASSHLMSGTAYEQYF.

The chain is built from TRBV5-1 and TRBJ2-2; 12 nucleotides line up with TRBD2. Germline assignment: CDR1 SGHRS and CDR2 YFSETQ. This CDR3 contains 15 residues. V was clipped by 0 bases and J by 6 bases; unmatched bases: 0. In DNA, the CDR3 is TGCGCCAGCAGCTTGGGACTAGCGGGAGCCGGGGAGCTGTTTTTT. It yields the protein CASSLGLAGAGELFF.

This clone was counted between two and nine times. V is TRBV6-1 and J is TRBJ2-1, with 7 bases identical to TRBD1. Germline CDR1 MNHNS, CDR2 SASEGT. The V segment lost 3 bases and the J segment 1 base; nucleotides outside the gene matches: 6. The CDR3 contains 16 residues. The CDR3 nucleotides read TGTGCCAGCAGTGACGTACAGGGGAAGTCCTACAATGAGCAGTTCTTC. Translated, it gives CASSDVQGKSYNEQFF.

The chain has TRBV5-1 and TRBJ2-3; weak D call: TRBD1 (6 bases). V was clipped by 0 bases and J by 2 bases, with 7 bases between them. The CDR3 loop spans 14 amino acids. Germline V gives CDR1 SGHRS, CDR2 YFSETQ. CDR3: CASSLDRATDTQYF. The CDR3 coding sequence is TGCGCCAGCAGCTTGGACAGGGCCACAGATACGCAGTATTTT. Looking up the rest from reference TRBV5-1 and TRBJ2-3 gives the full variable domain: KAGVTQTPRYLIKTRGQQVTLSCSPISGHRSVSWYQQTPGQGLQFLFEYFSETQRNKGNFPGRFSGRQFSNSRSEMNVSTLELGDSALYLCASSLDRATDTQYFGPGTRLTVL.

This clone showed up just a few times. The chain joins TRBV28 to TRBJ1-5; D is undetermined. The V end was cut by 5 bases, the J end by 9 bases, with 14 bases between. The CDR3 is 13 amino acids. The germline V gene encodes CDR1 MDHEN and CDR2 SYDVKM. CDR3 protein: CASSPGSVLPQHF. In DNA, the CDR3 is TGTGCCAGCAGTCCGGGTAGTGTGCTGCCCCAGCATTTT.

This clone was counted ten times or more. The chain carries TRBV24-1 and TRBJ2-5; a possible D gene is TRBD1 (6 bases). V lost 9 bases to trimming and J lost 1 base, with 17 bases between them. Germline CDR1 is KGHDR and CDR2 is SFDVKD. This CDR3 has 15 residues. In DNA form, the CDR3 reads TGTGCCACCGGCGGACAGCAAGGGATCCAAGAGACCCAGTACTTC. It translates to CATGGQQGIQETQYF.

The table lists this clone with a few counts. The chain uses TRBV2 and TRBJ2-3; 12 bases align to TRBD2. The CDR3 is made up of 15 amino acids. CDR1 and CDR2 from the germline V gene are SNHLY and FYNNEI. Losses at the gene ends were 4 bases for V and 1 base for J; bases not matched to a gene: 0. For the CDR3, the DNA is TGTGCCAGCAGTGCTAGCGGGGGGGGCACAGATACGCAGTATTTT. This codes for CASSASGGGTDTQYF. The entire variable domain, with the rest obtained from reference TRBV2 and TRBJ2-3, is as follows: EPEVTQTPSHQVTQMGQEVILRCVPISNHLYFYWYRQILGQKVEFLVSFYNNEISEKSEIFDDQFSVERPDGSNFTLKIRSTKLEDSAMYFCASSASGGGTDTQYFGPGTRLTVL.

This clone appeared once. At one of its ends the junction is not consistent with the germline gene, which may arise from a read error. The genes are TRBV7-2 and TRBJ2-3; perhaps D is TRBD1 or TRBD2 (5 bases each). The CDR3 sequence is 12 residues long. The germline V gene encodes CDR1 SGHTA and CDR2 FQGNSA. The CDR3 nucleotides are TGTGCCAGCAGAGCTTGGGGGTCAAAGAACTCTTTT. The encoded protein is CASRAWGSKNSF.

This clone was observed a few times. V usage is TRBV6-6 and J usage is TRBJ1-3; D is undetermined. Looked up from germline, CDR1 is MNHNY and CDR2 is SVGAGI (reference sequence). V dropped 0 bases and J dropped 4 bases, with 4 bases sitting between them. CDR3 length: 13 amino acids. DNA for the CDR3: TGTGCCAGCAGTTACTCTCCGGGAAACACCATATATTTT. It is translated as CASSYSPGNTIYF.

This clone appeared a single time. Relative to the germline gene, one junction end is altered; a read error may explain this. The rearrangement uses TRBV3-1 and TRBJ1-2, with a possible D match to TRBD1 (5 bases). The germline V gene has CDR1 LGHDT and CDR2 YNNKEL (reference sequence). The CDR3 is 13 amino acids. Here the CDR3 reads CASSQDTRDGDTF. CDR3 DNA: TGTGCCAGCAGCCAAGATACCAGGGATGGCGACACCTTC.

This clone was counted many times. The gene calls are TRBV5-4 and TRBJ2-1; 10 nucleotides line up with TRBD2. The CDR3 spans 16 residues. The germline V gene has CDR1 SGHNT and CDR2 YYREEE (reference sequence). Trimming took 2 bases from V and 10 from J; bases not matched to a gene: 12. The CDR3 loop reads CASSFGLAGDPKEQFF. The CDR3, as DNA: TGTGCCAGCAGCTTTGGTCTAGCGGGAGACCCAAAAGAGCAGTTCTTC.

As DNA, the CDR3 is TGTGCCAGCAGCCCTACGGCCAGGGTAGTAGCTAACTATGGCTACACCTTC. Protein: CASSPTARVVANYGYTF. The chain recombines TRBV27 with TRBJ1-2, with D possibly TRBD1 on 5 matching bases. Between the trimmed V and J ends, which lost 6 bases and 0 bases, there was a span of 20 bases. Germline values: CDR1 MNHEY, CDR2 SMNVEV (reference sequence). The CDR3 contains 17 residues.

At least ten counts were recorded for this clone. The chain is built from TRBV4-3 and TRBJ1-6; D possibly corresponds to TRBD1 (5 bases). V was cut by 0 bases and J by 14 bases, with 20 bases left in between. The CDR3 sequence is 16 residues long. The V gene's germline CDR1 is LGHNA and CDR2 YSLEER. As DNA, the CDR3 is TGCGCCAGCAGCCAAGATTGGGAGGGGCGGGAGGAATCCCTCCACTTT. Translating it yields CASSQDWEGREESLHF.

For the CDR3, the DNA is TGTGCCAGCAGCCAAGATCTGAGGGAGGCAACCATAAACACCGGGGAGCTGTTTTTT. Amino acids: CASSQDLREATINTGELFF. The rearrangement links TRBV4-2 to TRBJ2-2; possibly TRBD2 for D (6 bases). V lost 0 bases and J lost 2, with 19 bases in between. This CDR3 has 19 residues. Germline CDR1 reads LGHNA; CDR2 reads YNFKEQ.

This clone rates as medium-sized. This sequence joins TRBV6-2 or TRBV6-3 and TRBJ2-7; 8 bases are a match to TRBD2. There are 16 residues in the CDR3. CDR1 and CDR2 from the germline V gene are MNHEY and SVGEGT. V was pared by 5 bases and J by 7 bases, with 16 bases of the junction left unmatched. The CDR3 DNA reads as TGTGCCAGCAGTCTTACTAGCGGAGGTCTATACGGGGAGCAGTACTTC. Residues: CASSLTSGGLYGEQYF.

The chain joins TRBV11-2 to TRBJ2-1; 7 positions agree with TRBD2. The germline CDR1 and CDR2 sequences are SGHAT and FQNNGV. The V gene end was trimmed by 0 bases and the J gene end by 3 bases; junction bases not matched to a gene: 14. The CDR3 covers 19 residues. Written as DNA, the CDR3 is TGTGCCAGCAGCTTAGAATGGCTGGAGTGGCTAGCGGACTACAATGAGCAGTTCTTC. Translated, it gives CASSLEWLEWLADYNEQFF.

This clone was seen at least ten times. The chain has TRBV7-2 and TRBJ2-5, with no clear D. Trimming took off 2 bases at V and 2 bases at J, with 9 bases between the two ends. CDR1 SGHTA and CDR2 FQGNSA come from the germline V gene. The CDR3 totals 14 residues. For the CDR3, the DNA is TGTGCCAGCAGCTTACAGAGATTTCAAGAGACCCAGTACTTC. It translates to CASSLQRFQETQYF. Based on the CDR3 plus reference TRBV7-2 and TRBJ2-5, the full variable domain is GAGVSQSPSNKVTEKGKDVELRCDPISGHTALYWYRQSLGQGLEFLIYFQGNSAPDKSGLPSDRFSAERTGGSVSTLTIQRTQQEDSAVYLCASSLQRFQETQYFGPGTRLLVL.

This clone is categorized as medium-sized. The chain recombines TRBV30 with TRBJ1-4; D might be TRBD1 (5 bases). The V end was cut by 3 bases, the J end by 8 bases, with 16 bases between. Germline CDR1 and CDR2: GTSNPN and SVGIG (reference sequence). There are 14 residues in the CDR3. CDR3 sequence reads: CAWSTGAGGEKLFF. The CDR3 DNA reads TGTGCCTGGAGCACAGGCGCGGGAGGGGAAAAACTGTTTTTT.

This clone was seen ten or more times. The chain recombines TRBV9 with TRBJ2-3; 9 nucleotides match TRBD2. J gave up 1 base and V 0 bases, and 6 bases lay outside the gene matches. Germline V gives CDR1 SGDLS, CDR2 YYNGEE. There are 17 residues in the CDR3. This CDR3 reads CASSVGSRTSGTDTQYF. The CDR3 DNA reads TGTGCCAGCAGCGTAGGTTCGCGGACTAGCGGCACAGATACGCAGTATTTT.